Described below is a single T cell receptor beta chain sequence and its context. Using its own MiXCR run on the reads, TCRdb lists one record per CDR3 protein. The sample shows around 740,000 distinct CDR3 sequences, 35% of them seen only once. V was shortened by 4 bases and J by 7 bases, with 16 bases between the two germline ends. The CDR3 length is 14 residues. Germline V gives CDR1 MDHEN, CDR2 SYDVKM. The sample is drawn from a study of T cell repertoires in cytomegalovirus infection. Sequencing input: PBMCs. The V call is TRBV28, the J call TRBJ1-2; D uncertain. The receptor was derived from a human donor in good health (CMV status not recorded). Some clones in this sample may be carry-over from other donors' samples. CDR3 nucleotides: TGTGCCAGCAGTTCCGTCATGGGGAATCGTGGCTACACCTTC. Translation: CASSSVMGNRGYTF.